The 29 T cell receptor beta chains below all came from one sample that was sequenced in a study of blood T cell repertoires in COVID-19. TCRdb's copy holds only in-frame clones and misses some; the assay was immunoSEQ multiplex PCR. The table shows around 150,000 clones, with 75% to 90% occurring only once. Sequencing input: peripheral blood. These TCRs come from a man between 65 and 85 years old with acute or convalescent COVID-19.

This clone has just one count. V and J are TRBV7-8 and TRBJ1-2, with D possibly matching TRBD1 (5 bases). Germline CDR1 and CDR2: SGHVS and FQNEAQ. This CDR3 is built from 15 residues. The V end lost 0 bases, the J end lost 4 bases, and 12 bases lay between the germline ends. The CDR3 is CASSLARGVLYGYTF. The CDR3 DNA follows: TGTGCCAGCAGCTTAGCGCGGGGGGTCCTCTATGGCTACACCTTC.

The chain recombines TRBV5-5 with TRBJ2-2, with 10 nucleotides matching TRBD2. V dropped 5 bases and J dropped 0; count of bases not matched to a gene: 13. This CDR3 has 19 residues. Germline V gene data show CDR1 as SGHKS and CDR2 as YYEKEE (reference sequence). CDR3 protein: CASSRTTGLAVTNTGELFF. Written as DNA, the CDR3 is TGTGCCAGCAGTCGAACTACCGGACTAGCGGTTACGAACACCGGGGAGCTGTTTTTT.

V gene TRBV7-6 combines with J gene TRBJ2-3, with 10 bases lining up with TRBD1. The CDR3 totals 15 residues. The junction had 5 bases not matched to a gene; V was cut back by 5 bases and J by 3 bases. The germline CDR1 and CDR2 sequences are SGHVS and FNYEAQ. In DNA form, the CDR3 reads TGTGCCAGCAGCCCGACAGGGGGCGCAACAGATACGCAGTATTTT. Translating it yields CASSPTGGATDTQYF. The whole variable domain, filled in from reference TRBV7-6 and TRBJ2-3, reads GAGVSQSPRYKVTKRGQDVALRCDPISGHVSLYWYRQALGQGPEFLTYFNYEAQQDKSGLPNDRFSAERPEGSISTLTIQRTEQRDSAMYRCASSPTGGATDTQYFGPGTRLTVL.

The rearrangement joins TRBV11-2 to TRBJ2-5; tentatively, D is TRBD2 (6 bases). Trimming pared 7 bases from V and 5 bases from J, leaving 14 bases between. Germline CDR1 and CDR2: SGHAT and FQNNGV. This CDR3 region has 13 residues. The DNA of the CDR3 is TGTGCCAGCAACCCGCCAGGGAGGGAGACCCAGTACTTC. Translated, it gives CASNPPGRETQYF.

The chain uses TRBV6-1 and TRBJ1-2; D is ambiguous. V gave up 3 bases and J gave up 0 bases, with 8 bases separating them. The CDR3 contains 14 residues. The germline V gene has CDR1 MNHNS and CDR2 SASEGT. The CDR3 DNA is TGTGCCAGCAGTGACAGAGGAGCTAACTATGGCTACACCTTC. It is translated as CASSDRGANYGYTF.

The chain carries TRBV5-1 and TRBJ1-1; no clear D. This CDR3 has 14 residues. Germline lookup yields CDR1 SGHRS and CDR2 YFSETQ. V was trimmed by 5 bases and J by 1 base, leaving 12 bases between them. The CDR3 sequence: CASREQPGNTEAFF. The DNA for the CDR3 is TGCGCCAGCAGAGAACAGCCTGGGAACACTGAAGCTTTCTTT.

V is TRBV18 and J is TRBJ2-5; 11 nucleotides agree with TRBD1. The CDR3 runs 15 residues. The germline V gene has CDR1 KGHSH and CDR2 LQKENI. Trimming removed 6 bases from V and 2 bases from J; junction bases left unmatched: 5. This chain's CDR3 is CASSSGTGGQETQYF. DNA of the CDR3: TGTGCCAGCTCTTCCGGGACAGGGGGGCAAGAGACCCAGTACTTC.

The rearrangement links TRBV5-1 to TRBJ2-1, with 8 bases identical to TRBD1. The junction had 4 bases not matched to a gene; V was cut back by 4 bases and J by 4 bases. Germline CDR1 SGHRS, CDR2 YFSETQ. The CDR3 is made up of 14 amino acids. CDR3 sequence reads: CASSPDREYNEQFF. Written as DNA, the CDR3 is TGCGCCAGCAGCCCGGACAGGGAATACAATGAGCAGTTCTTC.

This chain joins TRBV28 and TRBJ1-6, with D hard to call. This CDR3 region has 12 residues. CDR1 and CDR2 (germline): MDHEN, SYDVKM. Deletions cut 4 bases from V and 13 bases from J, with 11 bases between. Here the CDR3 reads CASSSNYGPLHF. For the CDR3, the DNA is TGTGCCAGCAGTTCAAACTACGGCCCCCTCCACTTT.

This chain uses TRBV19 with TRBJ1-5; tentatively, D is TRBD1 (6 bases). Germline CDR1 reads LNHDA; CDR2 reads SQIVND (reference sequence). Trimming cost V 10 bases and J 4 bases, with 26 bases left between them. The CDR3 has 17 amino acids. CDR3 sequence reads: CATNPQGGGAGNQPQHF. The CDR3 DNA is TGTGCCACGAATCCTCAAGGGGGGGGCGCGGGTAATCAGCCCCAGCATTTT.

The chain uses TRBV9 and TRBJ2-7; 10 bases are a match to TRBD2. This CDR3 comprises 19 residues. V shed 3 bases and J 2 bases; nucleotides not matched to a gene: 17. CDR1 SGDLS and CDR2 YYNGEE come from the germline V gene. The CDR3 DNA follows: TGTGCCAGCAGCGCCAGACTAGCGGGCAGCTGGTATGAGCCCTACGAGCAGTACTTC. Protein sequence: CASSARLAGSWYEPYEQYF. Using reference TRBV9 and TRBJ2-7 for the parts outside the CDR3, the full variable domain is DSGVTQTPKHLITATGQRVTLRCSPRSGDLSVYWYQQSLDQGLQFLIQYYNGEERAKGNILERFSAQQFPDLHSELNLSSLELGDSALYFCASSARLAGSWYEPYEQYFGPGTRLTVT.

This rearrangement joins TRBV12-3 or TRBV12-4 to TRBJ1-1, with D possibly matching TRBD1 (5 bases). The CDR3 loop spans 12 amino acids. V was shortened by 8 bases and J by 1 base, with 8 bases between the two germline ends. CDR3 in DNA: TGTGCCAGCCGGGGGTCGAACACTGAAGCTTTCTTT. It translates to CASRGSNTEAFF.

For this clone: The sample carries other DNA sequences with the same CDR3. The chain has TRBV27 and TRBJ2-1, with TRBD2 identical over 7 bases. The length of the CDR3 is 16 residues. Trimming took 3 bases from V and 1 from J; bases not matched to a gene: 6. Germline V gives CDR1 MNHEY, CDR2 SMNVEV (reference sequence). The CDR3 sequence: CASSFIAGGSYNEQFF. CDR3 DNA sequence: TGTGCCAGCAGTTTCATAGCGGGTGGGTCCTACAATGAGCAGTTCTTC.

The chain couples TRBV15 to TRBJ2-1; TRBD2 aligns across 8 bases. Looked up from germline, CDR1 is LNHNV and CDR2 is YYDKDF (reference sequence). This CDR3 contains 17 residues. J was trimmed by 1 base and V by 0 bases; bases with no gene match: 5. The CDR3 sequence is CATSRELGGRSYNEQFF. CDR3 nucleotides: TGTGCCACCAGCAGAGAGTTGGGCGGGAGGTCCTACAATGAGCAGTTCTTC. Looking up the rest from reference TRBV15 and TRBJ2-1 gives the full variable domain: DAMVIQNPRYQVTQFGKPVTLSCSQTLNHNVMYWYQQKSSQAPKLLFHYYDKDFNNEADTPDNFQSRRPNTSFCFLDIRSPGLGDTAMYLCATSRELGGRSYNEQFFGPGTRLTVL.

The V gene is TRBV7-9, the J gene TRBJ1-1; D gene uncertain. CDR3 length equals 13 residues. CDR1 SEHNR and CDR2 FQNEAQ come from the germline V gene (reference sequence). The germline V and J ends were trimmed by 1 base and 1 base, with 4 bases remaining between them. The CDR3 loop reads CASSLVQNTEAFF. Here the CDR3 DNA reads TGTGCCAGCAGCTTAGTTCAGAACACTGAAGCTTTCTTT.

V gene TRBV7-9 combines with J gene TRBJ2-1; D may be TRBD2 (5 bases). V was trimmed by 3 bases and J by 5 bases, leaving 5 bases between them. The CDR3 has 12 amino acids. The germline V gene encodes CDR1 SEHNR and CDR2 FQNEAQ (reference sequence). CDR3 DNA sequence: TGTGCCAGCAGCTTGACTAACAATGAGCAGTTCTTC. This encodes CASSLTNNEQFF. The full variable domain, with the rest looked up from reference TRBV7-9 and TRBJ2-1, is DTGVSQNPRHKITKRGQNVTFRCDPISEHNRLYWYRQTLGQGPEFLTYFQNEAQLEKSRLLSDRFSAERPKGSFSTLEIQRTEQGDSAMYLCASSLTNNEQFFGPGTRLTVL.

The chain joins TRBV18 to TRBJ2-7; maybe TRBD2 (6 bases). CDR3 length equals 15 residues. V was shortened by 3 bases and J by 6 bases, with 18 bases between the two germline ends. Germline CDR1 reads KGHSH; CDR2 reads LQKENI. The CDR3 region has the DNA TGTGCCAGCTCACCTAATAGCGGACTTGGGGGCGAGCAGTACTTC. Translation gives CASSPNSGLGGEQYF.

The chain has TRBV5-6 and TRBJ1-2; D remains ambiguous. The V end was cut by 1 base, the J end by 4 bases, with 14 bases between. This CDR3 region has 15 residues. The germline CDR1 and CDR2 sequences are SGHDT and YYEEEE. Here the CDR3 reads CASSLQRDIVYGYTF. The CDR3 DNA sequence: TGTGCCAGCAGCTTGCAGAGAGACATTGTCTATGGCTACACCTTC.

The chain has TRBV7-9 and TRBJ2-2, with D maybe TRBD1 (5 bases). V lost 2 bases to trimming and J lost 5 bases, with 9 bases between them. This CDR3 is built from 14 residues. Per the germline V gene, CDR1 is SEHNR and CDR2 is FQNEAQ (reference sequence). The CDR3 sequence is CASSLLGQTGELFF. The CDR3, as DNA: TGTGCCAGCAGCTTACTTGGACAAACCGGGGAGCTGTTTTTT.

This clone was picked up a small number of times. The rearrangement joins TRBV6-5 to TRBJ1-5; D possibly corresponds to TRBD1 (5 bases). The CDR3 has 14 residues. In germline, CDR1 is MNHEY, CDR2 SVGAGI. V gave up 0 bases and J gave up 2 bases, with 5 bases separating them. CDR3 loop: CASSYSGGNQPQHF. For the CDR3, the DNA is TGTGCCAGCAGTTACTCAGGGGGCAATCAGCCCCAGCATTTT.

This chain connects TRBV14 to TRBJ1-6, with TRBD1 matching 9 bases. Germline trimming cut 4 bases from V and 6 bases from J; bases unmatched to any gene: 1. This CDR3 spans 14 amino acids. Germline V lookup: CDR1 SGHDN, CDR2 FVKESK. This chain's CDR3 is CASSLGQGNSPLHF. CDR3 DNA sequence: TGTGCCAGCAGCCTGGGACAGGGTAATTCACCCCTCCACTTT.

The J gene is TRBJ2-7, the V gene TRBV18, with TRBD1 identical over 8 bases. V dropped 4 bases and J dropped 3; count of bases not matched to a gene: 23. The V gene's germline CDR1 is KGHSH and CDR2 LQKENI. The CDR3 extends over 20 amino acids. CDR3: CASSLLAGTGTFGPGYEQYF. The CDR3 nucleotides read TGTGCCAGCTCACTCCTAGCCGGGACAGGAACTTTCGGTCCGGGCTACGAGCAGTACTTC.

V is TRBV6-6 and J is TRBJ1-6; D ambiguous. Germline V gives CDR1 MNHNY, CDR2 SVGAGI (reference sequence). V was clipped by 8 bases and J by 3 bases, with 8 bases between them. This CDR3 spans 13 amino acids. The CDR3 loop is CASEGGYNSPLHF. DNA for the CDR3: TGTGCCAGCGAGGGCGGCTATAATTCACCCCTCCACTTT.

The chain has TRBV14 and TRBJ2-1; TRBD1 agrees at 8 bases. V trimming: 3 bases; J trimming: 4 bases; junction bases outside the gene matches: 8. Germline CDR1 reads SGHDN; CDR2 reads FVKESK. This CDR3 contains 16 residues. The CDR3: CASSHPRRDRYNEQFF. DNA of the CDR3: TGTGCCAGCAGCCACCCCCGCCGGGACAGGTACAATGAGCAGTTCTTC.

The rearrangement uses TRBV6-5 and TRBJ2-5; D may be TRBD2 (7 bases). With 0 bases removed from V and 4 bases from J, the gap between germline ends came to 9 bases. Germline V gene data show CDR1 as MNHEY and CDR2 as SVGAGI. The CDR3 loop spans 14 amino acids. The CDR3 spells CASSYSGGVETQYF. The CDR3, as DNA: TGTGCCAGCAGTTACTCAGGGGGGGTAGAGACCCAGTACTTC.

This rearrangement joins TRBV19 to TRBJ2-3; 13 bases are shared with TRBD2. Trimming at V came to 5 bases and at J to 4 bases, leaving 9 bases not matched to a gene. CDR1 LNHDA and CDR2 SQIVND come from the germline V gene (reference sequence). The CDR3 is 17 residues long. The CDR3 loop reads CASSLRTSGSTADTQYF. The CDR3 DNA is TGTGCCAGTAGTCTTCGGACTAGCGGGAGTACCGCAGATACGCAGTATTTT.

V gene TRBV6-1 combines with J gene TRBJ2-7; 8 nucleotides align to TRBD2. Germline trimming cut 0 bases from V and 2 bases from J; bases unmatched to any gene: 3. This CDR3 comprises 15 residues. Germline V gene sequence: CDR1 MNHNS, CDR2 SASEGT. In DNA, the CDR3 is TGTGCCAGCAGTGAAGCGTCGGGGGGGGCCTACGAGCAGTACTTC. Its translation is CASSEASGGAYEQYF.

This chain joins TRBV18 and TRBJ1-6, with TRBD1 as a possible D gene (5 bases). Germline V CDR1 and CDR2: KGHSH, LQKENI. The CDR3 loop spans 13 amino acids. V gave up 8 bases and J gave up 8 bases, with 13 bases separating them. CDR3 amino acids: CASAGRHDSPLHF. CDR3 nucleotide sequence: TGTGCCAGCGCGGGACGCCATGATTCACCCCTCCACTTT.

The CDR3 bases are TGTGCCACCAGCATAAGACAGGGGGTGGACGAGCAGTACTTC. It encodes CATSIRQGVDEQYF. The V and J genes are TRBV15 and TRBJ2-7; TRBD1 matches at 9 bases. From germline, CDR1 is LNHNV and CDR2 YYDKDF (reference sequence). The CDR3 loop spans 14 amino acids. V shed 4 bases and J 5 bases; nucleotides not matched to a gene: 6.